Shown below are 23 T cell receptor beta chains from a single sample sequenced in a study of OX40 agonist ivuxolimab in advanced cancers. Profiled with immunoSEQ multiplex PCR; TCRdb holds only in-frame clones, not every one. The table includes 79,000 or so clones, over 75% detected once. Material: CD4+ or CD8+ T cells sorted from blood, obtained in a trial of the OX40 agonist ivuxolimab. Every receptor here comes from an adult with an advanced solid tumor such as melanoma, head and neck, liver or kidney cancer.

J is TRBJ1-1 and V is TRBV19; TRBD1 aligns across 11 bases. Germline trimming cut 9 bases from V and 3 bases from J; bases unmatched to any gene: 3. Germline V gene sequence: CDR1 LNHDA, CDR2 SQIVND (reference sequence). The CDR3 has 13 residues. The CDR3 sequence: CASRDRGDTEAFF. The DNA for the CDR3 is TGTGCCAGCAGGGACAGGGGGGACACTGAAGCTTTCTTT.

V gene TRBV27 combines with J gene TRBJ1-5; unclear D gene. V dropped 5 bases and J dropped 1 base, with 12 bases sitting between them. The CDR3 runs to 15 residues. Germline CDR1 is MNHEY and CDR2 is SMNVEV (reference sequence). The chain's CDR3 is CASSLRYLSNQPQHF. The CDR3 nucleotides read TGTGCCAGCAGTCTGAGGTACCTAAGCAATCAGCCCCAGCATTTT.

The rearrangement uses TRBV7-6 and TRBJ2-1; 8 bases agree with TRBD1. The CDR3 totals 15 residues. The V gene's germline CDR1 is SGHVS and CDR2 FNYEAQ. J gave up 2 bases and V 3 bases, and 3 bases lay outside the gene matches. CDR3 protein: CASSLGQVPYNEQFF. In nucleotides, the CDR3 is TGTGCCAGCAGCTTGGGACAGGTCCCCTACAATGAGCAGTTCTTC. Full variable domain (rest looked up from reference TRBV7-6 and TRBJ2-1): GAGVSQSPRYKVTKRGQDVALRCDPISGHVSLYWYRQALGQGPEFLTYFNYEAQQDKSGLPNDRFSAERPEGSISTLTIQRTEQRDSAMYRCASSLGQVPYNEQFFGPGTRLTVL.

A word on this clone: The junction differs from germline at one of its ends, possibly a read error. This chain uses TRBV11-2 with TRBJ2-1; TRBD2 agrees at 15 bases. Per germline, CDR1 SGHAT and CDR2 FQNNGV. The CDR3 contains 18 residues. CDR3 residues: CASRLAGGLAGGRNEQFF. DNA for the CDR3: TGTGCCAGCAGATTAGCGGGTGGACTAGCGGGGGGGAGGAATGAGCAGTTCTTC.

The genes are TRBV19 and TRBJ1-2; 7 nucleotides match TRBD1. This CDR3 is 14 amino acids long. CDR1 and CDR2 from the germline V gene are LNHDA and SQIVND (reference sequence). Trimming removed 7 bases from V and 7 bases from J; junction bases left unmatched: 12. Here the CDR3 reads CASKILGGVIGYTF. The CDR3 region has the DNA TGTGCCAGTAAAATTCTAGGGGGCGTCATTGGCTACACCTTC.

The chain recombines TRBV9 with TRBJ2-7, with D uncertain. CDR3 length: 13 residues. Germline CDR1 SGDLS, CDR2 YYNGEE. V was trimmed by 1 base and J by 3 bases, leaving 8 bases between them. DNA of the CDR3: TGTGCCAGCAGCGTAAGCATGAACTACGAGCAGTACTTC. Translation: CASSVSMNYEQYF.

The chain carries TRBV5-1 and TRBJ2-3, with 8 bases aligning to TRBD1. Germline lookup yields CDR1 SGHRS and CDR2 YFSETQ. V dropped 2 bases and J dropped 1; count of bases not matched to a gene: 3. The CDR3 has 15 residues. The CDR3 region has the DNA TGCGCCAGCAGCTTACCGGGACAGGGCACAGATACGCAGTATTTT. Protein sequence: CASSLPGQGTDTQYF.

CDR3 residues: CAISDVQRETQYF. The CDR3 DNA follows: TGTGCCATCAGTGACGTTCAGAGGGAGACCCAGTACTTC. This chain uses TRBV10-3 with TRBJ2-5; the D is unclear. This CDR3 has 13 residues. With 3 bases removed from V and 5 bases from J, the gap between germline ends came to 10 bases. CDR1 is ENHRY, CDR2 SYGVKD, per germline.

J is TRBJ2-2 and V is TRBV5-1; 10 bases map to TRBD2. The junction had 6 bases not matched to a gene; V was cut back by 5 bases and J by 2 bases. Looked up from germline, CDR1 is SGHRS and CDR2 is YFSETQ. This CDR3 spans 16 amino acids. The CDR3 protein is CASSLVAGGNTGELFF. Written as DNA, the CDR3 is TGCGCCAGCAGTCTCGTAGCGGGGGGAAACACCGGGGAGCTGTTTTTT. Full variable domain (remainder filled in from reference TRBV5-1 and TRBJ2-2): KAGVTQTPRYLIKTRGQQVTLSCSPISGHRSVSWYQQTPGQGLQFLFEYFSETQRNKGNFPGRFSGRQFSNSRSEMNVSTLELGDSALYLCASSLVAGGNTGELFFGEGSRLTVL.

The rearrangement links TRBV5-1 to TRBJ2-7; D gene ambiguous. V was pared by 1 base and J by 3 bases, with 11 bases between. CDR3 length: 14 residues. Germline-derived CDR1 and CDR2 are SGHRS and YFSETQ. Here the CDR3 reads CASSLSQELYEQYF. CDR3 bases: TGCGCCAGCAGCTTGAGCCAGGAGCTCTACGAGCAGTACTTC.

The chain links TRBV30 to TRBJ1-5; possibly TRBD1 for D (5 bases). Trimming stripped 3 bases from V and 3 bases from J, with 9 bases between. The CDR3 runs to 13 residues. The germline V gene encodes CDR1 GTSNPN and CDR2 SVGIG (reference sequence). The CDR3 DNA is TGTGCCTGGAGCGAGGACACCAATCAGCCCCAGCATTTT. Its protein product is CAWSEDTNQPQHF.

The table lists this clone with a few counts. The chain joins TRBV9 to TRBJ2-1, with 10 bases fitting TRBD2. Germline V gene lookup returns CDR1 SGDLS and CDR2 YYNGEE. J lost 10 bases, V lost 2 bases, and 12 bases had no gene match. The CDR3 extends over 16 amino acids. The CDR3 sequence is CASSVSGGLNLVEQFF. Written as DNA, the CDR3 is TGTGCCAGCAGCGTTAGCGGGGGGCTTAATCTCGTCGAGCAGTTCTTC.

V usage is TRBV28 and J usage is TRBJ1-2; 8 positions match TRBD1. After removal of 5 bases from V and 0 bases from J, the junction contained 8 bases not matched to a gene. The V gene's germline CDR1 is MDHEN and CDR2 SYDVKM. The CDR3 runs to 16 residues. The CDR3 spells CASSLTGQGPNYGYTF. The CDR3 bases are TGTGCCAGCAGTCTGACTGGACAGGGCCCTAACTATGGCTACACCTTC.

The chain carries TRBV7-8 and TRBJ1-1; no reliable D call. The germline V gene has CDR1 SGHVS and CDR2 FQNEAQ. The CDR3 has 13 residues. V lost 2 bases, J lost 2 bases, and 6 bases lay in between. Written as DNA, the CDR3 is TGTGCCAGCAGCTTATACCAAAACACTGAAGCTTTCTTT. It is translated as CASSLYQNTEAFF.

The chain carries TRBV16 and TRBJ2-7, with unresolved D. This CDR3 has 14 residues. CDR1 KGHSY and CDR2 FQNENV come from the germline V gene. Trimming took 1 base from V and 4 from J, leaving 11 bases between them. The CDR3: CASSQFERTYEQYF. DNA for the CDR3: TGTGCCAGCAGCCAATTTGAGAGAACGTACGAGCAGTACTTC.

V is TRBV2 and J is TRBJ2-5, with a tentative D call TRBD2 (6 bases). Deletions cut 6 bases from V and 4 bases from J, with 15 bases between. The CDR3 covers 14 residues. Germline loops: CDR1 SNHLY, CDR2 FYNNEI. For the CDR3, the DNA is TGTGCCAGCAGCGAAACGGGGGTTCCAGAGACCCAGTACTTC. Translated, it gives CASSETGVPETQYF.

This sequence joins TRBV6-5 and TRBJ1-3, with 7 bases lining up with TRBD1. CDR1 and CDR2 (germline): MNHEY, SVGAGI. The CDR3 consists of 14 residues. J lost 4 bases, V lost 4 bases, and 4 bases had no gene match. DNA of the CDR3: TGTGCCAGCAGTTCGACAGGGTCCGGAAACACCATATATTTT. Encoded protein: CASSSTGSGNTIYF.

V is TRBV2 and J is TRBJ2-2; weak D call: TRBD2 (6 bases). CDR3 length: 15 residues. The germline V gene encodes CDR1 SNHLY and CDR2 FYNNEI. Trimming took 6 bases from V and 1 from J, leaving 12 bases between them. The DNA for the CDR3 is TGTGCCAGCAGCCGGGACTCCGTGAACACCGGGGAGCTGTTTTTT. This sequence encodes CASSRDSVNTGELFF.

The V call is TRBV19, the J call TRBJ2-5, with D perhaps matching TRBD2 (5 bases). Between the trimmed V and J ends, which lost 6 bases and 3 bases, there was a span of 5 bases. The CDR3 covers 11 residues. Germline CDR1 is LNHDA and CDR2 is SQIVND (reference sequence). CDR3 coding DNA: TGTGCCAGTAGGAGGGAAGAGACCCAGTACTTC. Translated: CASRREETQYF.

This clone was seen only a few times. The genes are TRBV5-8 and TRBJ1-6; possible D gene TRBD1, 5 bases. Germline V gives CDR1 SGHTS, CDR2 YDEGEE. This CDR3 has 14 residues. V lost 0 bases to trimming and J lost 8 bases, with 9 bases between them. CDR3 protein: CASSLGQTDSPLHF. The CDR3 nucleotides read TGTGCCAGCAGCTTGGGACAGACCGATTCACCCCTCCACTTT.

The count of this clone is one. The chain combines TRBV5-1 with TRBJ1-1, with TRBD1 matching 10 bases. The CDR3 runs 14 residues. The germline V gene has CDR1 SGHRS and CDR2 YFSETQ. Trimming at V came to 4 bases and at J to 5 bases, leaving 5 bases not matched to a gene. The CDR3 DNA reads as TGCGCCAGCAGCCCCGGGGACAGGGGTACTGAAGCTTTCTTT. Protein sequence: CASSPGDRGTEAFF.

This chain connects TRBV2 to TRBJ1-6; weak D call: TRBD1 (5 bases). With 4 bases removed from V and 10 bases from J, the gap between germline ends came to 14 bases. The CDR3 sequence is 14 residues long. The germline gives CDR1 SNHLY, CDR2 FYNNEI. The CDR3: CASSVDSTGSPLHF. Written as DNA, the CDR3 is TGTGCCAGCAGTGTTGACAGCACCGGGTCACCCCTCCACTTT.

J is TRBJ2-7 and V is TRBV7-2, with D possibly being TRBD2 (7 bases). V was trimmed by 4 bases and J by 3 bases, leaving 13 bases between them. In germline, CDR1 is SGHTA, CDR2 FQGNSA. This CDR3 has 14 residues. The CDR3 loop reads CASSSQGGGYEQYF. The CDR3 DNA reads TGTGCCAGCAGCTCCCAGGGAGGGGGCTACGAGCAGTACTTC.